The source of this T cell receptor (beta chain) is a study of OX40 agonist ivuxolimab in advanced cancers. Background on the study: Every 2 weeks, ivuxolimab was infused into the patients intravenously at between 0.01 and 10 mg/kg. The study enrolled dose-escalation patients with hepatocellular carcinoma, melanoma, renal cell or head and neck cancer. A history of anti-PD-1, anti-PD-L1 or anti-CTLA-4 therapy was acceptable, and 30% to 45% had some. A partial response was reached by three patients: one with hepatocellular carcinoma and two with cutaneous melanoma.

Assay: immunoSEQ multiplex PCR; the TCRdb copy retains only in-frame clones and omits some. Of about 53,000 clones listed, roughly 83% are singletons. The CDR3 has 13 amino acids. The germline V gene encodes CDR1 SGHDN and CDR2 FVKESK. The V segment lost 4 bases and the J segment 8 bases; nucleotides outside the gene matches: 3. The sample here was CD4+ or CD8+ T cells sorted from blood, taken in a trial of the OX40 agonist ivuxolimab. The rearrangement links TRBV14 to TRBJ1-2; TRBD1 agrees at 11 bases. The clonotype originates from an adult with an advanced solid tumor such as melanoma, head and neck, liver or kidney cancer. CDR3: CASSRWDRGGYTF. The CDR3 nucleotides are TGTGCCAGCAGCCGCTGGGACAGGGGGGGCTACACCTTC.